Here is one T cell receptor (beta chain) with its context. Its binding antigen is unknown. Base qualities are not at hand, and no much larger clone is one base apart. For sequencing of the TCRbeta CDR3 region, genomic DNA was extracted from the sorted cells. TCRbeta CDR3 regions were sequenced using the immunoSEQ Assay. TCRdb took over this immuneACCESS table, retaining in-frame rearrangements with V and J assigned. Such tables are incomplete; in checked studies, under half of the missing clones stem from an unresolved V gene, and the remainder is unexplained. In all, the sample holds fewer than 95,000 clones, and 92% of those were seen once. Of the sample, under 4% falls within the top ten clones. Patients with a history of autoimmune disease or receiving systemic immunosuppression were excluded from the trial. Peripheral blood for TCR sequencing was drawn from every dose cohort at baseline, at cycle 4 day 1 and at cycle 7 day 1. The samples were drawn from a first-in-human, open-label, multicenter phase I dose-escalation trial of ivuxolimab. Adults with locally advanced or metastatic melanoma, renal cell, hepatocellular, or head and neck squamous cell carcinoma were enrolled in the trial. CD4+ and CD8+ T cells were sorted separately from peripheral blood before TCR sequencing.

The data belong to a study of OX40 agonist ivuxolimab in advanced cancers. Concerning the study at large: The costimulatory receptor OX40 (CD134) was targeted by ivuxolimab, a fully human IgG2 agonistic monoclonal antibody. Intravenous ivuxolimab was administered to patients every 2 weeks at six dose levels: 0.01, 0.1, 0.3, 1.5, 3 and 10 mg/kg. Among the approximately 50 dose-escalation patients, some 19 had hepatocellular carcinoma, roughly 15 melanoma, 9 renal cell carcinoma and 9 head and neck cancer. In the dose-escalation cohort, approximately 80% of patients were male, and the mean age was approximately 60 years with a range of roughly 20 to 80. Patients were allowed to have had prior anti-PD-1, anti-PD-L1 or anti-CTLA-4 therapy, and more than 35% of the dose-escalation patients had been treated with checkpoint inhibitors. Partial responses occurred in three dose-escalation patients: two with cutaneous melanoma and one with hepatocellular carcinoma. Peripheral TCRbeta sequencing aimed to test whether ivuxolimab altered TCR sequence diversity and caused clonal T-cell expansion. The paper describes the monotherapy dose-escalation part (N ≈ 51 patients) of the phase I trial of ivuxolimab.

Beyond this particular receptor, the publication reports: The antigen specificity of the clonally expanded peripheral T cells was not determined. Low levels of normalized T-cell clonal expansion were also seen in some nonresponding patients. On average, CD8+ T cells showed more expanded clones than CD4+ T cells after ivuxolimab. At doses of 0.1 to 3.0 mg/kg, clonal expansion of both CD4+ and CD8+ T cells in blood was seen between baseline and week 6. In partial responders in the 0.1-3.0 mg/kg groups, normalized peripheral clonal expansion was found to be among the lowest, especially among CD8+ T cells.

The clonotype originates from an adult with an advanced solid tumor such as melanoma, head and neck, liver or kidney cancer. The sequenced sample was CD4+ or CD8+ T cells sorted from blood, obtained in a trial of the OX40 agonist ivuxolimab.

This receptor has the CDR3 CASGRLGYEQYF. At the DNA level, the sequence is TGTGCCAGCGGACGCCTCGGCTACGAGCAGTACTTC. This sequence uses TRBV27 and TRBJ2-7; no D gene call is confident. Trimming costs V 8 bases and J 3 bases, and their ends lie 11 bases apart. In the germline V gene (reference sequence), CDR1 corresponds to MNHEY and CDR2 to SMNVEV. The CDR3, cysteine through phenylalanine, is 12 amino acids long. The CDR3 DNA has 36 bases and is translated from base 1.